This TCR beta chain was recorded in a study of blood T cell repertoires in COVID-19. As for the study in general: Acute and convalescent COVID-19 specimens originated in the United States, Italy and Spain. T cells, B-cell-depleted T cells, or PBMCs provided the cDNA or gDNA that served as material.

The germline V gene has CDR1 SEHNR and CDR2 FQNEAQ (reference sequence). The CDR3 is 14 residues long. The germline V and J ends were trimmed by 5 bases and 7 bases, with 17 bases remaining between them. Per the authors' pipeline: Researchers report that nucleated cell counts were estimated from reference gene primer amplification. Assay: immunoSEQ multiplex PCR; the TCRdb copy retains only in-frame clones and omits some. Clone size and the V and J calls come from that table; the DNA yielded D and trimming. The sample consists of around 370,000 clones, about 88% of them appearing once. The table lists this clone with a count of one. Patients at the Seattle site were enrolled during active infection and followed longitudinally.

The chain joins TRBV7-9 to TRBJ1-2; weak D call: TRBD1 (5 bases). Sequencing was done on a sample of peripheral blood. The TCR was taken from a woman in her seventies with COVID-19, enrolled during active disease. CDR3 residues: CASSRLEPGSGYTF. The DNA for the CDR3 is TGTGCCAGCAGCCGACTGGAGCCAGGGTCTGGCTACACCTTC.